This T cell receptor beta chain was observed in a study of CD8 T cells in Susac syndrome. RNA amounts of 0.5 to 1 ug underwent reverse transcription with random hexamers. TCRdb used MiXCR to reprocess the immunoSEQ multiplex PCR reads, holding one entry per CDR3 protein. The profile covers roughly 400,000 distinct CDR3 sequences, with around 85% appearing a single time and approximately 0.11% taken by the ten largest. The CDR3 totals 18 residues. V shed 2 bases and J shed 1 base, with 18 bases lying between them. Germline CDR1 and CDR2: SNHLY and FYNNEI. Input material: CD8+ T cells from PBMCs. This receptor was identified in a human donor with multiple sclerosis. This chain connects TRBV2 to TRBJ1-5; D perhaps matches TRBD1 (6 bases). CDR3 coding DNA: TGTGCCAGCAGTGAACAGGGCCGGACAGAAGTAAGCAATCAGCCCCAGCATTTT. Translation: CASSEQGRTEVSNQPQHF.